Each of the 28 T cell receptor beta chains below was sequenced from the same sample in a study of T cell responses to AZD1222 COVID-19 vaccine. Here immunoSEQ multiplex PCR was the method, and the copy in TCRdb shows in-frame clones only, minus some. The sample lists 95,000 to 150,000 clones; around 85% were seen once. The specimen was peripheral blood, collected on day 0 of AZD1222 vaccination. The receptors stem from an adult in good health.

J is TRBJ2-1 and V is TRBV18; TRBD2 agrees at 7 bases. The germline V gene has CDR1 KGHSH and CDR2 LQKENI. After removal of 3 bases from V and 7 bases from J, the junction contained 6 bases not matched to a gene. The CDR3 is 14 residues long. The CDR3: CASSPNGGRNEQFF. The CDR3 DNA follows: TGTGCCAGCTCACCGAACGGGGGGAGGAATGAGCAGTTCTTC.

The chain uses TRBV10-3 and TRBJ1-1; D gene uncertain. This CDR3 region has 15 residues. Trimming removed 0 bases from V and 1 base from J, with 9 bases in between. Looked up from germline, CDR1 is ENHRY and CDR2 is SYGVKD. This CDR3 is CAISESGFGNTEAFF. Here the CDR3 DNA reads TGTGCCATCAGTGAGTCCGGCTTTGGGAACACTGAAGCTTTCTTT.

V and J are TRBV7-2 and TRBJ1-5, with unresolved D. The germline gives CDR1 SGHTA, CDR2 FQGNSA. The CDR3 is 13 amino acids. The V and J ends lost 5 bases and 6 bases respectively, with 11 bases between them. The CDR3 nucleotides are TGTGCCAGCAGCCCGGCGGTTAGTCAGCCCCAGCATTTT. It yields the protein CASSPAVSQPQHF.

The chain has TRBV9 and TRBJ2-3; D is perhaps TRBD1 or TRBD2 (6 bases each). V was trimmed by 6 bases and J by 2 bases, leaving 19 bases between them. The CDR3 spans 16 residues. Germline CDR1 is SGDLS and CDR2 is YYNGEE. In nucleotides, the CDR3 is TGTGCCAGCAACGCCCAAGTCGGGGGCGTCACAGATACGCAGTATTTT. Its protein is CASNAQVGGVTDTQYF. Looking up the rest from reference TRBV9 and TRBJ2-3 gives the full variable domain: DSGVTQTPKHLITATGQRVTLRCSPRSGDLSVYWYQQSLDQGLQFLIQYYNGEERAKGNILERFSAQQFPDLHSELNLSSLELGDSALYFCASNAQVGGVTDTQYFGPGTRLTVL.

This chain connects TRBV5-1 to TRBJ1-3; TRBD1 might be the D (5 bases). The CDR3 has 15 amino acids. Germline CDR1 is SGHRS and CDR2 is YFSETQ. Trimming took 0 bases from V and 0 from J, leaving 7 bases between them. This CDR3 is CASSLEGYSGNTIYF. Written as DNA, the CDR3 is TGCGCCAGCAGCTTGGAGGGGTACTCTGGAAACACCATATATTTT.

This chain joins TRBV5-6 and TRBJ2-7, with 8 bases fitting TRBD1. The CDR3 totals 13 residues. The J segment lost 6 bases and the V segment lost 3 bases, leaving 5 bases of the junction unmatched. The germline V gene has CDR1 SGHDT and CDR2 YYEEEE. CDR3 nucleotide sequence: TGTGCCAGCAGCTCAGGACAGGGTAGCGAGCAGTACTTC. Amino acids: CASSSGQGSEQYF.

This chain joins TRBV6-2 or TRBV6-3 and TRBJ1-5, with D unresolved. Germline V lookup: CDR1 MNHEY, CDR2 SVGEGT. V was clipped by 6 bases and J by 2 bases, with 11 bases between them. CDR3 size: 14 residues. The CDR3 is CASSEGMGNQPQHF. CDR3 nucleotide sequence: TGTGCCAGCAGCGAAGGGATGGGCAATCAGCCCCAGCATTTT.

This clone showed up just a few times. The chain has TRBV21-1 and TRBJ1-2. TRBV21-1 represents a pseudogene. The CDR3 is 12 residues long. CDR3 DNA sequence: TGTGCCAGCAGCAATATTCGACATGGCTACACCTTC. Its translation is CASSNIRHGYTF.

This sequence joins TRBV5-4 and TRBJ2-7; 9 bases agree with TRBD2. The V segment lost 5 bases and the J segment 3 bases; nucleotides outside the gene matches: 6. Germline V gene sequence: CDR1 SGHNT, CDR2 YYREEE (reference sequence). The CDR3 sequence is 14 residues long. The CDR3 DNA reads TGTGCCAGCAGACATAGCGGGGGAGACTACGAGCAGTACTTC. Its protein product is CASRHSGGDYEQYF.

J is TRBJ2-1 and V is TRBV5-1; a possible D gene is TRBD1 (7 bases). CDR3 length: 14 residues. V lost 5 bases and J 8 bases, leaving 17 bases between the germline ends. CDR1 and CDR2 (germline): SGHRS, YFSETQ. The CDR3 loop reads CASRQGGPIDEQFF. The CDR3 DNA is TGCGCCAGCAGGCAGGGGGGTCCAATCGATGAGCAGTTCTTC.

The gene calls are TRBV6-5 and TRBJ2-7, with a tentative D call TRBD1 (5 bases). Germline V gene data show CDR1 as MNHEY and CDR2 as SVGAGI. Trimming left V 7 bases short and J 7 bases short, with 11 bases between. The CDR3 covers 11 residues. CDR3 DNA sequence: TGTGCCAGCAACCAGGGCTGGGAGCAGTACTTC. It translates to CASNQGWEQYF.

The CDR3 protein is CASKPPTVRGMHTEAFF. The CDR3 bases are TGTGCCAGTAAACCCCCCACGGTGCGAGGGATGCACACTGAAGCTTTCTTT. J is TRBJ1-1 and V is TRBV19; D is unclear. Germline assignment: CDR1 LNHDA and CDR2 SQIVND (reference sequence). The CDR3 has 17 amino acids. V lost 7 bases and J lost 3, with 24 bases in between.

This clone has just one count. V is TRBV9 and J is TRBJ1-1; D is unclear. This CDR3 is built from 14 residues. Germline CDR1 SGDLS, CDR2 YYNGEE. Trimming left V 4 bases short and J 5 bases short, with 15 bases between. In DNA form, the CDR3 reads TGTGCCAGCAGCTCCCCCGAGCGGAGGACTGAAGCTTTCTTT. Translating it yields CASSSPERRTEAFF.

The gene calls are TRBV28 and TRBJ1-3; D may be TRBD1 (5 bases). Germline V gene lookup returns CDR1 MDHEN and CDR2 SYDVKM. V lost 3 bases and J 0 bases, leaving 9 bases between the germline ends. The CDR3 is 15 residues long. The CDR3 nucleotides are TGTGCCAGCAGTTTCCCGGGGCGCTCTGGAAACACCATATATTTT. It is translated as CASSFPGRSGNTIYF.

The rearrangement uses TRBV28 and TRBJ2-4; 11 positions agree with TRBD1. J was trimmed by 1 base and V by 5 bases; bases with no gene match: 13. Germline CDR1 is MDHEN and CDR2 is SYDVKM. The CDR3 has 19 residues. The CDR3 region is CASSKTGQGAKSAKNIQYF. CDR3 nucleotide sequence: TGTGCCAGCAGTAAAACCGGACAGGGGGCGAAGTCGGCCAAAAACATTCAGTACTTC.

The chain recombines TRBV29-1 with TRBJ2-2, with 11 positions matching TRBD1. Germline V lookup: CDR1 SQVTM, CDR2 ANQGSEA. J gave up 8 bases and V 5 bases, and 7 bases lay outside the gene matches. CDR3 length equals 14 residues. This CDR3 is CSVRDRGRPGELFF. In DNA form, the CDR3 reads TGCAGCGTTAGGGACAGGGGGAGACCGGGGGAGCTGTTTTTT.

CDR3 sequence reads: CASSLVHRPGNTIYF. DNA of the CDR3: TGTGCCAGCAGCTTAGTCCACCGACCAGGAAACACCATATATTTT. The rearrangement links TRBV11-3 to TRBJ1-3; D not resolved. The ends were cut back, 1 base at V and 4 bases at J, with 11 bases in the middle. The CDR3 totals 15 residues. Germline-derived CDR1 and CDR2 are SGHNT and YENEEA.

The chain has TRBV24-1 and TRBJ1-4; TRBD1 aligns across 11 bases. Germline V lookup: CDR1 KGHDR, CDR2 SFDVKD. The CDR3 runs 17 residues. Trimming took 4 bases from V and 3 from J; bases not matched to a gene: 6. The CDR3 bases are TGTGCCACCAGTGAATCGGGACAGGGGGTAGCTAATGAAAAACTGTTTTTT. This sequence encodes CATSESGQGVANEKLFF.

The chain is built from TRBV7-2 and TRBJ1-2; maybe TRBD1 (5 bases). Looked up from germline, CDR1 is SGHTA and CDR2 is FQGNSA. CDR3 length equals 14 residues. With 5 bases removed from V and 0 bases from J, the gap between germline ends came to 10 bases. This CDR3 is CASSPQVPNYGYTF. As DNA, the CDR3 is TGTGCCAGCAGCCCACAGGTCCCTAACTATGGCTACACCTTC.

This chain links TRBV18 with TRBJ1-2, with TRBD1 matching over 9 bases. The ends lost 6 bases at V and 2 bases at J; junction bases unmatched: 4. There are 14 residues in the CDR3. Germline V gene sequence: CDR1 KGHSH, CDR2 LQKENI. The CDR3 bases are TGTGCCAGCTCTCCCGGGACAGGGAACTATGGCTACACCTTC. Translated, it gives CASSPGTGNYGYTF.

This clone was picked up a small number of times. V and J are TRBV11-2 and TRBJ1-1; D perhaps matches TRBD1 (5 bases). This CDR3 has 16 amino acids. With 4 bases removed from V and 5 bases from J, the gap between germline ends came to 20 bases. The V gene's germline CDR1 is SGHAT and CDR2 FQNNGV. CDR3 coding DNA: TGTGCCAGCAGCTCTCCCGGACGCCCGAAGGGGACTGAAGCTTTCTTT. Its translation: CASSSPGRPKGTEAFF.

V is TRBV30 and J is TRBJ2-7; D not resolved. This CDR3 spans 11 amino acids. In germline, CDR1 is GTSNPN, CDR2 SVGIG (reference sequence). V was cut by 0 bases and J by 4 bases, with 4 bases left in between. The CDR3 here is CAWSVEYEQYF. The CDR3 DNA sequence: TGTGCCTGGAGTGTCGAGTACGAGCAGTACTTC.

This chain links TRBV28 with TRBJ2-4; D is undetermined. There are 18 residues in the CDR3. The germline CDR1 and CDR2 sequences are MDHEN and SYDVKM. V was cut by 4 bases and J by 0 bases, with 19 bases left in between. Written as DNA, the CDR3 is TGTGCCAGCAGTTCGGTGCATCGATCAAACGTAGCCAAAAACATTCAGTACTTC. It codes for CASSSVHRSNVAKNIQYF.

The rearrangement joins TRBV6-5 to TRBJ1-2; no definite D call. V was clipped by 10 bases and J by 8 bases, with 14 bases between them. The CDR3 totals 11 residues. Germline V gene lookup returns CDR1 MNHEY and CDR2 SVGAGI. The CDR3 sequence is CATTEGGGYTF. The DNA of the CDR3 is TGTGCCACGACCGAGGGAGGCGGCTACACCTTC.

V gene TRBV7-2 combines with J gene TRBJ1-5, with a weak D call TRBD1 (5 bases). This CDR3 comprises 15 residues. The V gene's germline CDR1 is SGHTA and CDR2 FQGNSA. Trimming removed 1 base from V and 6 bases from J, with 13 bases in between. CDR3 coding DNA: TGTGCCAGCAGCTTAGGCCAGAGTGGGGCTCAGCCCCAGCATTTT. Protein: CASSLGQSGAQPQHF.

This clone showed up just a few times. The rearrangement links TRBV7-2 to TRBJ2-7, with 11 bases matching TRBD2. Trimming at V came to 4 bases and at J to 7 bases, leaving 21 bases not matched to a gene. The CDR3 is 19 residues long. Germline V gene sequence: CDR1 SGHTA, CDR2 FQGNSA. The CDR3 bases are TGTGCCAGCAGCTCGCCACCCTCCAGACTAGCGGGGAAGCTGGAGGAGCAGTACTTC. Amino acid sequence: CASSSPPSRLAGKLEEQYF.

The rearrangement uses TRBV11-3 and TRBJ2-1; D is uncertain. Germline CDR1 is SGHNT and CDR2 is YENEEA. With 4 bases removed from V and 3 bases from J, the gap between germline ends came to 10 bases. This CDR3 has 14 amino acids. This chain's CDR3 is CASSYIGFYNEQFF. The CDR3 coding sequence is TGTGCCAGCAGCTATATAGGGTTCTACAATGAGCAGTTCTTC.

The rearrangement links TRBV30 to TRBJ1-1; D may be TRBD1 (6 bases). Trimming took off 2 bases at V and 1 base at J, with 14 bases between the two ends. Germline values: CDR1 GTSNPN, CDR2 SVGIG (reference sequence). The CDR3 is made up of 15 amino acids. CDR3 residues: CAWSKRQVRNTEAFF. Here the CDR3 DNA reads TGTGCCTGGAGTAAAAGACAGGTGAGGAACACTGAAGCTTTCTTT.